Below are 13 T cell receptor beta chains sequenced from a single sample in a study of the immune and genomic landscape of osteosarcoma. Assay: immunoSEQ multiplex PCR; the TCRdb copy retains only in-frame clones and omits some. The repertoire consists of about 280 clones, with roughly 71% occurring once and the leading ten covering 15% to 20%. Sequencing was carried out using tumor tissue from a local recurrence in the femur. The receptors here all came from a man in his 70s with osteosarcoma.

This chain joins TRBV6-1 and TRBJ2-5, with 9 bases fitting TRBD1. The length of the CDR3 is 15 residues. Germline V gene sequence: CDR1 MNHNS, CDR2 SASEGT. V lost 5 bases to trimming and J lost 4 bases; unmatched junction nucleotides: 8. DNA for the CDR3: TGTGCCAGCAGTCCCCGGACAGGGGTGGGAGAGACCCAGTACTTC. Its translation: CASSPRTGVGETQYF.

This rearrangement joins TRBV25-1 to TRBJ1-2, with a tentative D call TRBD1 (5 bases). Trimming took off 2 bases at V and 6 bases at J, with 10 bases between the two ends. The CDR3 contains 13 residues. Per the germline V gene, CDR1 is MGHDK and CDR2 is SYGVNS. Here the CDR3 DNA reads TGTGCCAGCAGTGAACAGGGTAGGGATGGCTACACCTTC. Translation gives CASSEQGRDGYTF.

This clone has only one observation. The V and J genes are TRBV18 and TRBJ2-5; TRBD1 matches 9 bases. The DNA end is more similar to TRBJ2-7, so the J call may be wrong. The length of the CDR3 is 15 residues. Germline-derived CDR1 and CDR2 are KGHSH and LQKENI. This CDR3 reads CASSPDRGWSYEQYF. CDR3 DNA sequence: TGTGCCAGCTCACCGGACAGGGGTTGGTCCTACGAGCAGTACTTC.

The rearrangement uses TRBV7-9 and TRBJ1-1; maybe TRBD1 (5 bases). CDR1 and CDR2 (germline): SEHNR, FQNEAQ (reference sequence). CDR3 length: 16 amino acids. The V and J ends lost 4 bases and 1 base respectively, with 16 bases between them. CDR3 DNA: TGTGCCAGCAGCTCACCCGGGGGAACAAAGAACACTGAAGCTTTCTTT. Protein: CASSSPGGTKNTEAFF. The full variable domain, its missing parts supplied by reference TRBV7-9 and TRBJ1-1, is DTGVSQNPRHKITKRGQNVTFRCDPISEHNRLYWYRQTLGQGPEFLTYFQNEAQLEKSRLLSDRFSAERPKGSFSTLEIQRTEQGDSAMYLCASSSPGGTKNTEAFFGQGTRLTVV.

This clone was seen a single time. V is TRBV13 and J is TRBJ2-5; TRBD2 matches at 8 bases. V gave up 5 bases and J gave up 7 bases; unmatched junction bases: 6. The CDR3 has 13 residues. Germline V gene data show CDR1 as PRHDT and CDR2 as FYEKMQ (reference sequence). CDR3 sequence: CASSREGKGTQYF. The CDR3 coding sequence is TGTGCCAGCAGCCGGGAGGGGAAGGGGACCCAGTACTTC.

This chain joins TRBV7-3 and TRBJ2-1; TRBD2 aligns across 9 bases. Germline CDR1 SGHTA, CDR2 FQGTGA. The CDR3 covers 15 residues. V shed 1 base and J 4 bases; nucleotides not matched to a gene: 2. The chain's CDR3 is CASSLIAGVYNEQFF. Here the CDR3 DNA reads TGTGCCAGCAGCTTAATAGCGGGGGTTTACAATGAGCAGTTCTTC.

The rearrangement joins TRBV9 to TRBJ1-3; 7 bases match TRBD1. V trimming: 1 base; J trimming: 4 bases; junction bases outside the gene matches: 11. CDR1 SGDLS and CDR2 YYNGEE come from the germline V gene. The CDR3 is made up of 17 amino acids. CDR3 protein: CASSVYRPGQIGNTIYF. CDR3 DNA sequence: TGTGCCAGCAGCGTATACAGGCCGGGACAGATCGGAAACACCATATATTTT.

This clone came up a few times. The CDR3 protein is CASRSGTGNTEAFF. The CDR3 DNA is TGTGCCAGCAGATCGGGGACGGGGAACACTGAAGCTTTCTTT. This chain uses TRBV2 with TRBJ1-1; possible D gene TRBD1, 5 bases. Germline CDR1 SNHLY, CDR2 FYNNEI. Trimming took 6 bases from V and 1 from J, leaving 12 bases between them. The CDR3 spans 14 residues.

Only a few counts were recorded for this clone. J is TRBJ1-1 and V is TRBV9; 8 nucleotides align to TRBD1. Germline CDR1 is SGDLS and CDR2 is YYNGEE. J was trimmed by 4 bases and V by 4 bases; bases with no gene match: 6. CDR3 length: 14 residues. As DNA, the CDR3 is TGTGCCAGCAGCTCCCAGGGGGCGCGCACTGAAGCTTTCTTT. It translates to CASSSQGARTEAFF. Full variable domain (outside the CDR3, taken from reference TRBV9 and TRBJ1-1): DSGVTQTPKHLITATGQRVTLRCSPRSGDLSVYWYQQSLDQGLQFLIQYYNGEERAKGNILERFSAQQFPDLHSELNLSSLELGDSALYFCASSSQGARTEAFFGQGTRLTVV.

By share, this clone ranks as hyperexpanded. The chain links TRBV5-6 to TRBJ1-5, with D maybe TRBD1 (6 bases). The CDR3 runs 15 residues. In germline, CDR1 is SGHDT, CDR2 YYEEEE. The germline V and J ends were trimmed by 2 bases and 2 bases, with 11 bases remaining between them. The CDR3 loop is CASSLGGVGNQPQHF. The CDR3 nucleotides read TGTGCCAGCAGCTTAGGGGGAGTGGGCAATCAGCCCCAGCATTTT. Drawing the rest from reference TRBV5-6 and TRBJ1-5, the complete variable domain is DAGVTQSPTHLIKTRGQQVTLRCSPKSGHDTVSWYQQALGQGPQFIFQYYEEEERQRGNFPDRFSGHQFPNYSSELNVNALLLGDSALYLCASSLGGVGNQPQHFGDGTRLSIL.

This sequence joins TRBV29-1 and TRBJ2-1, with 9 positions matching TRBD1. The J segment lost 5 bases and the V segment lost 5 bases, leaving 7 bases of the junction unmatched. The CDR3 is made up of 14 amino acids. CDR1 is SQVTM, CDR2 ANQGSEA, per germline. As DNA, the CDR3 is TGCAGCGTTACCAGGACAGGGGTCGACAATGAGCAGTTCTTC. This sequence encodes CSVTRTGVDNEQFF.

The rearrangement joins TRBV6-1 to TRBJ1-4; D gene ambiguous. Germline V gives CDR1 MNHNS, CDR2 SASEGT. The CDR3 has 11 residues. Between the trimmed V and J ends, which lost 9 bases and 8 bases, there was a span of 10 bases. CDR3 DNA sequence: TGTGCCAGTTTCGGGAGGGAAAAACTGTTTTTT. It translates to CASFGREKLFF.

The chain has TRBV7-9 and TRBJ2-3; TRBD2 agrees at 9 bases. The CDR3 is made up of 15 amino acids. V lost 1 base, J lost 3 bases, and 2 bases stayed unmatched. Germline V gives CDR1 SEHNR, CDR2 FQNEAQ (reference sequence). CDR3 in amino acids: CASSLGGGVTDTQYF. In DNA form, the CDR3 reads TGTGCCAGCAGCTTAGGCGGGGGGGTAACAGATACGCAGTATTTT.